These T cell receptor beta chains were read from a single sample in a study of shared clonotypes between healthy human individuals. Data came from immunoSEQ multiplex PCR; TCRdb stores just in-frame clones and leaves some out. The sample carries hundreds of thousands of clones, 95% to 96% recorded once. The material sequenced was naive CD8+ T cells sorted from blood. The receptors were gathered from a woman in her twenties or thirties in good health. Both conserved end residues are part of each CDR3. The order of the fields is D gene, V gene, clone size, J gene, CDR3 DNA, CDR3 protein. D genes are given only for firm matches. A row's size may be missing; if present it is once, few, many or a size class.

-	TRBV6-5	-	TRBJ1-6	TGTGCCAGCAGTTACTCGATGGTCAGGGGTTCACCCCTCCACTTT	CASSYSMVRGSPLHF
-	TRBV10-2	-	TRBJ2-3	TGCGCCAGCAGCCACGGGGGACCAGATACGCAGTATTTT	CASSHGGPDTQYF
-	TRBV9	-	TRBJ1-2	TGTGCCAGCAGCGTAGGCCTGGGGGAAGCTAACTATGGCTACACCTTC	CASSVGLGEANYGYTF
-	TRBV30	-	TRBJ1-4	TGTGCCTGGGGGACCGGGACGGACTCAACTAATGAAAAACTGTTTTTT	CAWGTGTDSTNEKLFF
TRBD1	TRBV2	-	TRBJ1-1	TGTGCCAGCAGTGTGCTCGAGGCCGGGACAGAGATGAACACTGAAGCTTTCTTT	CASSVLEAGTEMNTEAFF
-	TRBV13	once	TRBJ2-7	TGTGCCAGCAGCTTAGGAGGGAGCTCCTACGAGCAGTACTTC	CASSLGGSSYEQYF
TRBD2	TRBV28	-	TRBJ2-3	TGTGCCAGCAGTTGGATAGCGGGAGCTACCGATACGCAGTATTTT	CASSWIAGATDTQYF
-	TRBV30	-	TRBJ1-1	TGTGCCTGGATGCTGGCCGTGAGGAACACTGAAGCTTTCTTT	CAWMLAVRNTEAFF
TRBD1	TRBV28	once	TRBJ2-7	TGTGCCAGCAGTCTCGGGACAGGGGTAAGCGAGCAGTACTTC	CASSLGTGVSEQYF
TRBD1	TRBV19	-	TRBJ2-7	TGTGCCAGTAGTATACCCCTTCAACAGGGGTGCGAGCAGTACTTC	CASSIPLQQGCEQYF
-	TRBV7-9	once	TRBJ2-7	TGTGCCAGCAGCTTTGGGGGGGCGTCCGAGCAGTACTTC	CASSFGGASEQYF
TRBD2	TRBV11-2	-	TRBJ2-1	TGTGCCAGCAGCTTAGTTCACCCCACTAGCGGGATCTACAATGAGCAGTTCTTC	CASSLVHPTSGIYNEQFF
-	TRBV6-1	few	TRBJ2-3	TGTGCCAGCAGTGAACAGGTTAGCACAGATACGCAGTATTTT	CASSEQVSTDTQYF
TRBD1	TRBV5-6	-	TRBJ2-1	TGTGCCAGCAGCCTCGGGACAGGGGGCTACAATGAGCAGTTCTTC	CASSLGTGGYNEQFF
-	TRBV6-5	once	TRBJ1-1	TGTGCCAGCAGTGGGGGGCGGGGAGGAGCTTTCTTT	CASSGGRGGAFF
-	TRBV11-2	-	TRBJ1-1	TGTGCCAGCAGCTTAGCGGGGAACAGGAACACTGAAGCTTTCTTT	CASSLAGNRNTEAFF
-	TRBV7-8	once	TRBJ2-1	TGTGCCAGCAGCTTAATGGGCCGTAGCTCCTACAATGAGCAGTTCTTC	CASSLMGRSSYNEQFF
-	TRBV25-1	-	TRBJ1-5	TGTGCCAACAATGCACAGGTCCAGCTCATGCCCCAGCATTTT	CANNAQVQLMPQHF
-	TRBV28	once	TRBJ2-7	TGTGCCAGCAGTCCCCTTTCAGGAGGGAGCCGCTACGAGCAGTACTTC	CASSPLSGGSRYEQYF
TRBD1	TRBV2	-	TRBJ2-1	TGTGCCAGCAGCGAACCGGGACAGGGGAGGGGGAACAATGAGCAGTTCTTC	CASSEPGQGRGNNEQFF
TRBD2	TRBV5-6	few	TRBJ2-7	TGTGCCAGCAGCTTCGGGGGGGCGAAATACGAGCAGTACTTC	CASSFGGAKYEQYF
TRBD1	TRBV10-2	few	TRBJ2-7	TGCGCCAGCGGGGACAGCGTCTACGAGCAGTACTTC	CASGDSVYEQYF
TRBD2	TRBV5-4	few	TRBJ2-7	TGTGCCAGCAGCTCGGGACTAGCTGACTACGAGCAGTACTTC	CASSSGLADYEQYF
TRBD2	TRBV27	-	TRBJ2-2	TGTGCCAGCAGTCCCTACCCTCTAGCGGGAGAGACCGGGGAGCTGTTTTTT	CASSPYPLAGETGELFF
-	TRBV2	-	TRBJ1-1	TGTGCCAGCAGAGGGGAATCGTTGACAGGGAACACTGAAGCTTTCTTT	CASRGESLTGNTEAFF
TRBD2	TRBV4-1	-	TRBJ2-2	TGCGCCAGCAGCAAGGGACTAGCGGGAGGGCCAAACACCGGGGAGCTGTTTTTT	CASSKGLAGGPNTGELFF
-	TRBV2	-	TRBJ1-1	TGTGCCAGCAGTGACCCGACAGGTTGGAACACTGAAGCTTTCTTT	CASSDPTGWNTEAFF
-	TRBV5-6	-	TRBJ2-3	TGTGCCAGCAGCTGGACGGGAAGCACAGATACGCAGTATTTT	CASSWTGSTDTQYF
TRBD2	TRBV7-9	once	TRBJ2-1	TGTGCCAGCAGCTTCTCTAGCGGGGCCAATGAGCAGTTCTTC	CASSFSSGANEQFF
-	TRBV19	-	TRBJ2-3	TGTGCCAGTAGTCCAACACAGGCAATAAGCACAGATACGCAGTATTTT	CASSPTQAISTDTQYF
-	TRBV30	-	TRBJ1-5	TGTGCCTGGAGTGGGGGACCGAGCAATCAGCCCCAGCATTTT	CAWSGGPSNQPQHF
-	TRBV2	-	TRBJ1-1	TGTGCCAGCAGTGATCGGGCGGATACCATGAACACTGAAGCTTTCTTT	CASSDRADTMNTEAFF